This T cell receptor (beta chain) was profiled in a study of T-cell reconstitution after alpha-beta-depleted transplantation in children. Unique molecular identifiers were incorporated when the TCRbeta library was constructed. TCRdb recomputed calls from the PCR reads with MiXCR, one row per CDR3 protein. The sample lists roughly 570,000 distinct CDR3 sequences, over 25% occurring once. The V end was cut by 7 bases, the J end by 14 bases, with 15 bases between. CDR1 is SQVTM and CDR2 is ANQGSEA in the germline V gene. The CDR3 loop spans 10 amino acids. This TCR derives from a boy in the first two years of life with Wiskott-Aldrich syndrome, due to receive a stem cell transplant. Sequences were derived from PBMCs, sampled before TCRalphabeta/CD19-depleted stem cell transplant. V and J are TRBV29-1 and TRBJ2-1, with D possibly matching TRBD1 (6 bases). The CDR3 reads CSGDGDKEFF. For the CDR3, the DNA is TGCAGCGGGGATGGGGACAAGGAGTTCTTC.